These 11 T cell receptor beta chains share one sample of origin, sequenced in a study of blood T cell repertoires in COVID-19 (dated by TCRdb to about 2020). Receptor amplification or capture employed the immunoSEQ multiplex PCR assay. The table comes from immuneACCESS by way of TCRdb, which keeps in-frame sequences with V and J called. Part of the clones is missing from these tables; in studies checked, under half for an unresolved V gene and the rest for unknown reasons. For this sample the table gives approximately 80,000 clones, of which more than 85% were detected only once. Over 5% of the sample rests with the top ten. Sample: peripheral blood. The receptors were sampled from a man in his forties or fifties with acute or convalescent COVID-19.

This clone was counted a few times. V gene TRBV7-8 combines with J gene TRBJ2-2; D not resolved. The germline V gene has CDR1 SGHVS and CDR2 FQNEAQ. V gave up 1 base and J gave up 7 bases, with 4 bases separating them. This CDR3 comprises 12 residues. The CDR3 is CASSLVHGELFF. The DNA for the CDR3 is TGTGCCAGCAGCTTAGTTCACGGGGAGCTGTTTTTT.

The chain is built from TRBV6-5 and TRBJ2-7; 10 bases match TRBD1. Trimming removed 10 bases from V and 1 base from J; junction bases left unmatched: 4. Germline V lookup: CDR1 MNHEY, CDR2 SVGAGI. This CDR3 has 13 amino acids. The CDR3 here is CATGQGGSYEQYF. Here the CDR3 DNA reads TGTGCCACCGGACAGGGGGGGTCCTACGAGCAGTACTTC.

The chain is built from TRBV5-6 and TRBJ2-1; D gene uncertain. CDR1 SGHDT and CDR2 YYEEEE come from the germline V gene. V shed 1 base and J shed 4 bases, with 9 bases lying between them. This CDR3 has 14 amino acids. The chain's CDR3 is CASSLFARYNEQFF. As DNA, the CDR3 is TGTGCCAGCAGCTTGTTCGCCAGATACAATGAGCAGTTCTTC.

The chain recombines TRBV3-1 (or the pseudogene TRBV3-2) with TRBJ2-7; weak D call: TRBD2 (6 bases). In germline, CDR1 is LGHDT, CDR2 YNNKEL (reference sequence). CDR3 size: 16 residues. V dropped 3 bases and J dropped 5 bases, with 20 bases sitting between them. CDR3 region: CASSHFSGTLRDEQYF. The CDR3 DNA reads TGTGCCAGCAGCCATTTCTCCGGGACTCTGCGGGACGAGCAGTACTTC.

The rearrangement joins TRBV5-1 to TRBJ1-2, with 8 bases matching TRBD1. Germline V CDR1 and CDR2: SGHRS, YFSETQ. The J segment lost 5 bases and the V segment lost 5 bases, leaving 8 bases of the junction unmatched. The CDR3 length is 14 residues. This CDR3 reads CASRRDRSHYGYTF. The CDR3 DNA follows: TGCGCCAGCAGGAGGGACAGGTCTCATTATGGCTACACCTTC.

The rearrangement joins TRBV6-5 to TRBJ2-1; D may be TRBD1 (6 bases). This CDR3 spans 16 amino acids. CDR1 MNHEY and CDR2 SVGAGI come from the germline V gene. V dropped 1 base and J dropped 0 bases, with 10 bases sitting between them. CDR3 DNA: TGTGCCAGCAGTTACTATCAGGGGAGCTCCTACAATGAGCAGTTCTTC. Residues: CASSYYQGSSYNEQFF.

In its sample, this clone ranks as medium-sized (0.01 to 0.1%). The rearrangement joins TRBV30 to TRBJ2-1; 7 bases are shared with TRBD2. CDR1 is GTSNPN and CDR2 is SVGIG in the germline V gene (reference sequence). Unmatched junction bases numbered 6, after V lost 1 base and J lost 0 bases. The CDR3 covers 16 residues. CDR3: CAWSETSVSSYNEQFF. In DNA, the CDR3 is TGTGCCTGGAGTGAAACTAGCGTCAGCTCCTACAATGAGCAGTTCTTC.

The DNA for the CDR3 is TGCGCCAGCAGCCAAGATCACAGGGGCCTAGATGTACCAGATACGCAGTATTTT. Encoded protein: CASSQDHRGLDVPDTQYF. The rearrangement uses TRBV4-1 and TRBJ2-3; 7 bases fit TRBD1. In germline, CDR1 is MGHRA, CDR2 YSYEKL. The CDR3 length is 18 residues. The V and J ends lost 0 bases and 4 bases, in that order; junction bases with no gene match: 13.

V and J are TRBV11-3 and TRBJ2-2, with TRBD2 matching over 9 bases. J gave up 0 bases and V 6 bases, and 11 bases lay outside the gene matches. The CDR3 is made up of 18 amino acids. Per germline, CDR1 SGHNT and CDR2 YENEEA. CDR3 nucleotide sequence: TGTGCCAGCAGAGCTGACTTAGCGGGGGCCTCGAACACCGGGGAGCTGTTTTTT. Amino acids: CASRADLAGASNTGELFF.

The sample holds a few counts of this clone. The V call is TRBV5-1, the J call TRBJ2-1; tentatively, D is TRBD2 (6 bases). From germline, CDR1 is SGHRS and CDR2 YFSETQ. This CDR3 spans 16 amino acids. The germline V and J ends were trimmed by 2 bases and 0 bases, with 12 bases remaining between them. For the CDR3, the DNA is TGCGCCAGCAGCTTTGGGGGACTCAGCTCCTACAATGAGCAGTTCTTC. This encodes CASSFGGLSSYNEQFF.

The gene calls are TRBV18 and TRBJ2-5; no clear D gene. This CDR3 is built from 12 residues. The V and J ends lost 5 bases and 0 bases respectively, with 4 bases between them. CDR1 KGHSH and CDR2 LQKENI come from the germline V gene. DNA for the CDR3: TGTGCCAGCTCAGCGGACCAAGAGACCCAGTACTTC. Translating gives CASSADQETQYF.